This TCR beta chain was sequenced in a study of shared clonotypes between healthy human individuals. Whole-study findings and limits: Genetic and exposure-history diversity was limited by the few donors.

This clone appeared many times. Its target is not known. Genomic DNA of every subset was divided equally among multiple immunoSEQ plates. The sequenced material, unsorted PBMC DNA, was run on ten immunoSEQ deep assay plates. The table came from immunoSEQ multiplex PCR; TCRdb's copy has only in-frame clones and leaves some out. The sample carries about 100,000 clones, approximately 51% recorded once. Germline lookup yields CDR1 MNHEY and CDR2 SMNVEV (reference sequence). This CDR3 comprises 15 residues. Losses at the gene ends were 5 bases for V and 8 bases for J; bases not matched to a gene: 14. The sequence came from a woman aged 40 to 50 in good health. Some clones in this sample may be carry-over from other donors' samples. The V gene is TRBV27, the J gene TRBJ1-2, with TRBD1 matching over 7 bases. Sequencing used PBMCs. CDR3 bases: TGTGCCAGCAGTCTGACAGGGACCGTTCTGAAAGGCTACACCTTC. Translation gives CASSLTGTVLKGYTF.